This T cell receptor beta chain derives from a study of technical replicates of blood from a few donors. TCRdb keeps only in-frame clones here, not all; method: immunoSEQ multiplex PCR. The data hold some 70,000 clones, with 95% to 98% observed a single time. CDR1 MDHEN and CDR2 SYDVKM come from the germline V gene. V was pared by 4 bases and J by 6 bases, with 13 bases between. The CDR3 is made up of 14 amino acids. The sample comprised T cells isolated from PBMCs. The chain joins TRBV28 to TRBJ1-5; no firm D call. This sequence originates from a human donor in good health. CDR3 protein: CASSSPGYGQPQHF. The CDR3 nucleotides read TGTGCCAGCAGTTCCCCGGGGTACGGTCAGCCCCAGCATTTT.